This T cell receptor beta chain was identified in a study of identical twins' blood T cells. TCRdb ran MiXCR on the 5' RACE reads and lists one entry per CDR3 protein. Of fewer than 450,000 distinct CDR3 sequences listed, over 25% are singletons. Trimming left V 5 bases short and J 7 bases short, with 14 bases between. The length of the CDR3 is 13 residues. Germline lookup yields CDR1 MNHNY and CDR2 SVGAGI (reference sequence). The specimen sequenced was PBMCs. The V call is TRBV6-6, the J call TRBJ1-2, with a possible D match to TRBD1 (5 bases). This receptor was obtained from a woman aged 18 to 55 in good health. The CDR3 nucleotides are TGTGCCAGCAGTCCGGGAGGGGCAGTTGGCTACACCTTC. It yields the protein CASSPGGAVGYTF.